This TCR beta chain was found in a study of T cell changes during pregnancy in multiple sclerosis (dated by TCRdb to the late 2010s). Regarding the research as a whole: The study examined how the T cell repertoire changed over the course of pregnancy in women with multiple sclerosis.

The library was built by means of the immunoSEQ multiplex PCR assay. Not all clones reach the TCRdb copy of this immuneACCESS table, which keeps in-frame sequences only. Checked studies attribute under half of the gap to unresolved V genes and leave the rest unexplained. This sample holds approximately 51,000 clones; around 92% were observed only once. Approximately 0.6% of the sample lies in the top ten. From its cysteine to its phenylalanine, the CDR3 spans 13 amino acids. Just the 39-base CDR3 DNA is kept, in frame starting at base 1. Taken from the germline V gene, the CDR1 and CDR2 loops are SQVTM and ANQGSEA. The junction carries 8 bases between V and J, which are trimmed by 5 bases and 0 bases respectively. Worth noting for this clone: What antigen it recognizes has not been identified. No base quality information exists; no much larger clone differs at one position.

This sequence uses TRBV29-1 and TRBJ1-5; possibly the D gene is TRBD1, per 6 matching bases. Sample: CD4+ T cells from peripheral blood mononuclear cells, taken after pregnancy. This TCR was sampled from a female donor with multiple sclerosis, enrolled in a pregnancy study. The nucleotide sequence reads TGCAGCGTTTCGGGACATAGCAATCAGCCCCAGCATTTT. The encoded protein is CSVSGHSNQPQHF. With the portions outside the CDR3 filled from the reference TRBV29-1 and TRBJ1-5 genes, the complete variable region becomes SAVISQKPSRDICQRGTSLTIQCQVDSQVTMMFWYRQQPGQSLTLIATANQGSEATYESGFVIDKFPISRPNLTFSTLTVSNMSPEDSSIYLCSVSGHSNQPQHFGDGTRLSIL.